The present T cell receptor beta chain was sequenced within a study of tumor-infiltrating lymphocytes in localized non-small cell lung cancer. Germline lookup yields CDR1 MDHEN and CDR2 SYDVKM. This CDR3 has 14 residues. V gave up 5 bases and J gave up 0 bases, with 11 bases separating them. TCRdb's table, derived via immunoSEQ multiplex PCR, lists solely in-frame clones and lacks some. Of about 16,000 clones listed, approximately 70% are singletons. In regard to this clone: The antigen is undetermined.

Study-wide results and limits: Only some patients had TCR sequencing, depending on available tissue. Recurrence-free survival showed no association with tumor T-cell fraction.

Sequenced: lung tumor tissue. The receptor's source is a human donor with non-small cell lung cancer. J is TRBJ2-7 and V is TRBV28; D ambiguous. CDR3 coding DNA: TGTGCCAGCAGTGGGCCAGCCAGCTCCTACGAGCAGTACTTC. Amino acids: CASSGPASSYEQYF.